The rows below give T cell receptor beta chains drawn from one sample of a study of T cell responses to AZD1222 COVID-19 vaccine. The data were produced by immunoSEQ multiplex PCR, yet TCRdb's version contains in-frame clones alone and is incomplete. The table includes 130,000 or so clones, over 90% detected once. The sample in question was peripheral blood, obtained on day 0 of AZD1222 vaccination. Receptors originate from an adult in good health. CDR3s include the opening cysteine and the closing phenylalanine or tryptophan. D genes are given only for firm matches. Clone size, where shown, is once, few, many, or a class for clones that have expanded.

v_gene	abundance	d_gene	j_gene	CDR3nt	CDR3aa
TRBV27	NA	TRBD1	TRBJ1-3	TGTGCCAGCAGTTCGGGACAGGGTAGGGCCGAAAACACCATATATTTT	CASSSGQGRAENTIYF
TRBV2	NA	NA	TRBJ1-5	TGTGCCAGCAGTGAAGGACAGGTCCCGAATCAGCCCCAGCATTTT	CASSEGQVPNQPQHF
TRBV12-3/TRBV12-4	NA	NA	TRBJ1-2	TGTGCCAGCAGTTACCAGAACTATGGCTACACCTTC	CASSYQNYGYTF
TRBV10-2	once	NA	TRBJ1-1	TGCGCCAGCAGTGAGTCGGGGGGGGTCGGGGACACTGAAGCTTTCTTT	CASSESGGVGDTEAFF
TRBV5-5	NA	NA	TRBJ1-3	TGTGCCAGCAGCTTGGTACGGAACTCTGGAAACACCATATATTTT	CASSLVRNSGNTIYF
TRBV20-1	NA	NA	TRBJ1-1	TGCAGTGTTTGGCACGGTGAAGCTTTCTTT	CSVWHGEAFF
TRBV7-9	NA	NA	TRBJ2-3	TGTGCCAGCAGCTCCCAGGGACTGGGGGTGACGCAGTATTTT	CASSSQGLGVTQYF
TRBV18	NA	NA	TRBJ1-2	TGTGCCAGCTCACCAACCCGCGGGGGGCCTACTAACTATGGCTACACCTTC	CASSPTRGGPTNYGYTF
TRBV3-1/TRBV3-2	NA	NA	TRBJ1-2	TGTGCCAGCAGCCAAGATGACGCCTCAGAGGACTATGGCTACACCTTC	CASSQDDASEDYGYTF
TRBV7-9	NA	NA	TRBJ2-2	TGTGCCAGCAGCTCGCCCAGGGAGGTTGGTCCGTCCACCGGGGAGCTGTTTTTT	CASSSPREVGPSTGELFF
TRBV5-1	NA	NA	TRBJ2-7	TGCGCCAGCAGCTTAGGAGGGCCTAGCTACGAGCAGTACTTC	CASSLGGPSYEQYF
TRBV5-5	NA	TRBD2	TRBJ2-7	TGTGCCAGCAGCTTGGGGACTAGCGGCTACGAGCAGTACTTC	CASSLGTSGYEQYF
TRBV5-1	once	NA	TRBJ2-3	TGCGCCAGCAGAGATACAGGGTTTCAGACAGATACGCAGTATTTT	CASRDTGFQTDTQYF
TRBV7-2	NA	NA	TRBJ1-1	TGTGCCAGCAGCCCCACTCCTGGGAGGGACACTGAAGCTTTCTTT	CASSPTPGRDTEAFF
TRBV28	NA	NA	TRBJ1-5	TGTGCCAGCCAATCAGGGAGTTTCTCTCAGCCCCAGCATTTT	CASQSGSFSQPQHF
TRBV5-6	NA	NA	TRBJ2-4	TGTGCCAGCAGCTTGACGCAGGGCGGCATTCAGTACTTC	CASSLTQGGIQYF
TRBV27	NA	TRBD1	TRBJ1-6	TGTGCCAGCAGTTTATTAAGGGGGCGGAATTCACCCCTCCACTTT	CASSLLRGRNSPLHF
TRBV5-1	NA	NA	TRBJ2-7	TGCGCCAGCAGCGCTGGGGGGAACCTCTACGAGCAGTACTTC	CASSAGGNLYEQYF
TRBV6-5	NA	NA	TRBJ2-7	TGTGCCAGCAGTCTCGACAGGAGCTACGAGCAGTACTTC	CASSLDRSYEQYF
TRBV6-2/TRBV6-3	NA	NA	TRBJ1-6	TGTGCCAGCAGCCGGAGCTCCTATAATTCACCCCTCCACTTT	CASSRSSYNSPLHF
TRBV9	NA	NA	TRBJ2-1	TGTGCCAGCAGCGTAGATCCCTCCTACAATGAGCAGTTCTTC	CASSVDPSYNEQFF
TRBV19	NA	NA	TRBJ1-6	TGTGCCAGTAGTATAGGACGTCATAATTCACCCCTCCACTTT	CASSIGRHNSPLHF
TRBV14	NA	NA	TRBJ2-7	TGTGCCAGCAGCCTTGGACGGAACTGGGCTGAGCAGTACTTC	CASSLGRNWAEQYF
TRBV5-1	NA	NA	TRBJ1-2	TGCGCCAGCAGCTTGGGACAGCAATATGGCTACACCTTC	CASSLGQQYGYTF
TRBV29-1	NA	NA	TRBJ1-2	TGCAGCGTCGTACAGGGTGGGGATGGCTACACCTTC	CSVVQGGDGYTF
TRBV5-6	NA	NA	TRBJ1-6	TGTGCCAGCAGCCTCCCTGGGGGTTCACCCCTCCACTTT	CASSLPGGSPLHF
TRBV7-9	NA	TRBD1	TRBJ1-2	TGTGCCAGCAGCTCCATTCCGGGACAGGGTCCCCATGGCTACACCTTC	CASSSIPGQGPHGYTF
TRBV2	NA	NA	TRBJ2-6	TGTGCCAGCAGTGAAAGGGGAGCTGGGGCCAACGTCCTGACTTTC	CASSERGAGANVLTF
TRBV7-8	NA	NA	TRBJ1-4	TGTGCCAGCAGCCCACCCTCGGGGGAAGCTAATGAAAAACTGTTTTTT	CASSPPSGEANEKLFF